The subject of this entry is one TCR beta chain. TCRdb itself ran the 5' RACE reads through MiXCR, one entry per CDR3 protein. The data contain roughly 220,000 distinct CDR3 sequences, approximately 10% of them singletons. The source of the sample is a study of CD8 T cells in ankylosing spondylitis. The CDR3 has 13 amino acids. V was trimmed by 6 bases and J by 0 bases, leaving 6 bases between them. Germline V gene sequence: CDR1 SNHLY, CDR2 FYNNEI. The sequenced sample consisted of blood, either unsorted or a sorted T cell fraction (not recorded which). This sequence joins TRBV2 and TRBJ1-5; D might be TRBD1 (5 bases). The TCR was taken from a male donor with ankylosing spondylitis or in good health (not recorded which). CDR3 DNA: TGTGCCAGCAGGACAGCTAGCAATCAGCCCCAGCATTTT. Its translation is CASRTASNQPQHF.